The 4 T cell receptor beta chains below were found in one sample sequenced in a study of metastatic and nonmetastatic thyroid tumors (dated by TCRdb to the early 2020s). No treatment had been received by any patient before thyroid surgery. The receptor library was made with PCR. The reads were generated on an Illumina HiSeq 4000. Using fastp trimming at Q25 and MiXCR clonotype assembly, TCRdb reanalyzed the public sequencing data and kept in-frame beta chains. The sample profile shows tens of thousands of clones; about 12% of them were found once. Jointly, the top ten make up 8.5% to 10% of the sample. Sequenced: tumor tissue. These receptors were taken from a female donor with papillary thyroid cancer or a benign thyroid nodule (not recorded which). Some clones in this sample may be carry-over from other donors' samples.

About this clone: This may arise from a read error, as a much more abundant clone is one base away. The chain employs TRBV12-5 and TRBJ2-7; no definite D call. This CDR3 contains 14 residues. V lost 2 bases and J lost 2, with 10 bases in between. Germline values: CDR1 LGHNT, CDR2 FRNRAP. The CDR3, as DNA: TGTGCTAGTGGTTTGTTAGACGATACCTACGAGCAGTACTTC. Residues: CASGLLDDTYEQYF.

This clone was counted only a few times. A much larger clone sits a single nucleotide away, making a read error possible. The chain joins TRBV27 to TRBJ1-2; no clear D gene. The CDR3 spans 11 residues. From germline, CDR1 is MNHEY and CDR2 SMNVEV (reference sequence). CDR3 coding DNA: TGTGCCGGCAGTTTCAGTGATGGCTACACCTTC. It specifies CAGSFSDGYTF.

Comments on this clone: A much larger clone lies one base from this, so it may be a read error. This chain joins TRBV7-3 and TRBJ2-5, with D perhaps given as TRBD1 or TRBD2 (5 bases each). Germline CDR1 SGHTA, CDR2 FQGTGA. The CDR3 is 16 amino acids. Trimming removed 2 bases from V and 3 bases from J, with 16 bases in between. The CDR3 DNA reads as TGTGCCAGCAGCTTACTTGTAGGGACGGTGAAAGAGACCCAGTACTTC. This sequence encodes CASSLLVGTVKETQYF. The variable domain in full, with the rest retrieved from reference TRBV7-3 and TRBJ2-5, is GAGVSQTPSNKVTEKGKYVELRCDPISGHTALYWYRQSLGQGPEFLIYFQGTGAADDSGLPNDRFFAVRPEGSVSTLKIQRTERGDSAVYLCASSLLVGTVKETQYFGPGTRLLVL.

This clone was detected many times. The rearrangement uses TRBV6-1 and TRBJ2-7; 8 nucleotides align to TRBD2. J gave up 5 bases and V 6 bases, and 12 bases lay outside the gene matches. Germline-derived CDR1 and CDR2 are MNHNS and SASEGT. This CDR3 contains 15 residues. The CDR3 loop is CASSPPAGGTNEQYF. The DNA for the CDR3 is TGTGCCAGCAGCCCCCCGGCGGGAGGCACCAACGAGCAGTACTTC.